The 22 T cell receptor beta chains given below trace back to one sample, sequenced in a study of blood T cells in healthy people across ages. Combining a sample-barcoded 5' primer with a J-beta primer mix, a second PCR ran for roughly 7 to 12 cycles. TCRdb processed the 5' RACE reads anew with MiXCR; each CDR3 protein has one entry. In the table there are hundreds of thousands of distinct CDR3 sequences, around 24% of which are singletons. This sample also belongs to another study, concerning T cells of mothers and their children.

The sequencing sample was made of blood. The receptors originated from a boy aged 5-17 years in good health.

CDR3 sequence: CASSGRTRTEVSTNEKLFF. DNA for the CDR3: TGTGCCAGCAGCGGACGTACGAGGACAGAGGTTTCAACTAATGAAAAACTGTTTTTT. V usage is TRBV7-9 and J usage is TRBJ1-4; D may be TRBD1 (6 bases). CDR1 and CDR2 from the germline V gene are SEHNR and FQNEAQ (reference sequence). CDR3 size: 19 residues. The V end lost 5 bases, the J end lost 0 bases, and 22 bases lay between the germline ends.

V usage is TRBV25-1 and J usage is TRBJ1-2; 12 bases map to TRBD1. Germline CDR1 MGHDK, CDR2 SYGVNS. Losses at the gene ends were 8 bases for V and 5 bases for J; bases not matched to a gene: 15. The CDR3 has 17 residues. The CDR3 DNA is TGTGCCAGCTTGTCACTCCCTCGGGACAGGGGGCAGTATGGCTACACCTTC. Translating it yields CASLSLPRDRGQYGYTF.

Only a few counts were recorded for this clonotype. V is TRBV6-5 and J is TRBJ2-5; tentatively, D is TRBD2 (5 bases). The DNA end is more similar to TRBJ2-1, so the J call may be wrong. CDR1 and CDR2 (germline): MNHEY, SVGAGI. The CDR3 consists of 13 residues. This CDR3 reads CASSSLRGAEQFF. The CDR3 nucleotides are TGTGCCAGCAGTTCCCTTCGGGGAGCTGAGCAGTTCTTC.

This clonotype was counted between two and nine times. The chain combines TRBV6-5 with TRBJ2-5, with a weak D call TRBD2 (6 bases). Germline V CDR1 and CDR2: MNHEY, SVGAGI. V was cut by 1 base and J by 3 bases, with 12 bases left in between. The CDR3 contains 15 residues. The CDR3 spells CASSYLRTGEETQYF. The CDR3 DNA follows: TGTGCCAGCAGTTACTTACGGACGGGGGAAGAGACCCAGTACTTC.

The V call is TRBV7-6, the J call TRBJ2-5; the match to TRBD2 covers 8 bases. The CDR3 loop spans 16 amino acids. J gave up 2 bases and V 4 bases, and 9 bases lay outside the gene matches. CDR1 is SGHVS and CDR2 is FNYEAQ in the germline V gene. CDR3 DNA sequence: TGTGCCAGCAGCTACACTAGCGGAACAAGACAAGAGACCCAGTACTTC. This sequence encodes CASSYTSGTRQETQYF.

This clonotype was detected many times. The chain has TRBV7-9 and TRBJ1-5; no clear D gene. Germline assignment: CDR1 SEHNR and CDR2 FQNEAQ (reference sequence). Trimming took 1 base from V and 5 from J, leaving 3 bases between them. The CDR3 length is 12 residues. CDR3 coding DNA: TGTGCCAGCAGCTTAGGGGATCAGCCCCAGCATTTT. The encoded protein is CASSLGDQPQHF.

This chain's CDR3 is CASSLSGNSPLHF. DNA for the CDR3: TGTGCCAGCAGCTTATCAGGGAATTCACCCCTCCACTTT. The rearrangement links TRBV11-1 to TRBJ1-6; tentatively, D is TRBD1 (5 bases). This CDR3 has 13 amino acids. The ends were cut back, 2 bases at V and 7 bases at J, with 6 bases in the middle. Germline assignment: CDR1 SGHAT and CDR2 FQDESV (reference sequence).

This clonotype was counted only a few times. The CDR3 loop is CASTEDRADYGYTF. Written as DNA, the CDR3 is TGTGCCAGCACCGAGGACAGGGCCGACTATGGCTACACCTTC. This rearrangement joins TRBV12-3 or TRBV12-4 to TRBJ1-2, with TRBD1 matching over 8 bases. The CDR3 contains 14 residues. V was pared by 7 bases and J by 3 bases, with 7 bases of the junction left unmatched.

The chain is built from TRBV4-3 and TRBJ2-2; D gene unclear. Germline lookup yields CDR1 LGHNA and CDR2 YSLEER. This CDR3 contains 18 residues. Trimming took 0 bases from V and 1 from J, leaving 15 bases between them. The CDR3: CASSQEMRRALNTGELFF. The CDR3 region has the DNA TGCGCCAGCAGCCAAGAGATGAGACGCGCACTGAACACCGGGGAGCTGTTTTTT.

On this clonotype itself: This may be a read error: a much more frequent sequence differs by one nucleotide. This chain links TRBV7-6 with TRBJ2-1; a weak D match, TRBD2 (5 bases). CDR3 size: 17 residues. Trimming took off 1 base at V and 0 bases at J, with 13 bases between the two ends. The germline gives CDR1 SGHVS, CDR2 FNYEAQ. The CDR3 DNA reads as TGTGCCAGCAGCTTAGATAGAGGGATCTTCTCCTACAATGAGCAGTTCTTC. Translation gives CASSLDRGIFSYNEQFF. Complete variable domain (other parts from reference TRBV7-6 and TRBJ2-1): GAGVSQSPRYKVTKRGQDVALRCDPISGHVSLYWYRQALGQGPEFLTYFNYEAQQDKSGLPNDRFSAERPEGSISTLTIQRTEQRDSAMYRCASSLDRGIFSYNEQFFGPGTRLTVL.

Comments on this clonotype: A read error may be the cause here, since a much bigger clone is one base away. The CDR3 does not close with the conserved phenylalanine or tryptophan, likely indicating a read error. This rearrangement joins TRBV7-9 to TRBJ2-3; unclear D gene. Trimming removed 8 bases from V and 4 bases from J, with 10 bases in between. Germline V CDR1 and CDR2: SEHNR, FQNEAQ (reference sequence). This CDR3 contains 12 residues. In DNA, the CDR3 is TGTGCCAGCCCCAGCGCGGCAGATACGCAGTATTCT. The encoded protein is CASPSAADTQYS.

CDR3 in amino acids: CSARGLGILAIQNIQYF. CDR3 bases: TGCAGTGCTAGGGGCCTCGGCATACTAGCGATCCAAAACATTCAGTACTTC. The chain employs TRBV20-1 and TRBJ2-4; 7 bases align to TRBD2. Germline CDR1 reads DFQATT; CDR2 reads SNEGSKA (reference sequence). The CDR3 is made up of 17 amino acids. V was pared by 3 bases and J by 5 bases, with 16 bases of the junction left unmatched.

The rearrangement links TRBV4-1 to TRBJ2-4, with 16 bases aligning to TRBD2. With 4 bases clipped from V and 11 bases from J, the junction kept 14 bases outside the gene matches. Germline V gives CDR1 MGHRA, CDR2 YSYEKL. The CDR3 sequence is 18 residues long. The CDR3 spells CASSRRPGTSGRGKVQYF. CDR3 nucleotide sequence: TGCGCCAGCAGCCGCCGACCCGGGACTAGCGGGAGGGGGAAAGTTCAGTACTTC.

The chain has TRBV30 and TRBJ2-5, with 7 bases lining up with TRBD2. This CDR3 is built from 12 residues. The V segment lost 0 bases and the J segment 11 bases; nucleotides outside the gene matches: 6. Germline assignment: CDR1 GTSNPN and CDR2 SVGIG (reference sequence). CDR3 region: CAWSVWGGEQYF. In DNA, the CDR3 is TGTGCCTGGAGTGTTTGGGGGGGTGAGCAGTACTTC. Variable domain in full (rest from reference TRBV30 and TRBJ2-5): SQTIHQWPATLVQPVGSPLSLECTVEGTSNPNLYWYRQAAGRGLQLLFYSVGIGQISSEVPQNLSASRPQDRQFILSSKKLLLSDSGFYLCAWSVWGGEQYFGPGTRLLVL.

The chain couples TRBV3-1 to TRBJ2-1; 9 bases align to TRBD1. Trimming at V came to 2 bases and at J to 4 bases, leaving 3 bases not matched to a gene. CDR1 LGHDT and CDR2 YNNKEL come from the germline V gene (reference sequence). The CDR3 runs 15 residues. This CDR3 is CASSQNGQGYNEQFF. The CDR3 nucleotides read TGTGCCAGCAGCCAAAATGGACAGGGGTACAATGAGCAGTTCTTC.

A few counts support this clonotype. The chain joins TRBV7-9 to TRBJ2-5, with D tentatively TRBD2 (6 bases). The V gene lost 4 bases and the J gene lost 0 bases, with 9 bases spanning the gap. The CDR3 is 14 residues long. CDR1 SEHNR and CDR2 FQNEAQ come from the germline V gene (reference sequence). DNA for the CDR3: TGTGCCAGCAGCTCGGGACTGTACCAAGAGACCCAGTACTTC. It specifies CASSSGLYQETQYF. The variable domain in full, with the rest retrieved from reference TRBV7-9 and TRBJ2-5, is DTGVSQNPRHKITKRGQNVTFRCDPISEHNRLYWYRQTLGQGPEFLTYFQNEAQLEKSRLLSDRFSAERPKGSFSTLEIQRTEQGDSAMYLCASSSGLYQETQYFGPGTRLLVL.

This clonotype was counted between two and nine times. The chain employs TRBV28 and TRBJ2-7; D call uncertain. Germline values: CDR1 MDHEN, CDR2 SYDVKM. The germline V and J ends were trimmed by 7 bases and 0 bases, with 10 bases remaining between them. CDR3 length equals 13 residues. The chain's CDR3 is CASNKRSSYEQYF. Here the CDR3 DNA reads TGTGCCAGCAACAAAAGGAGCTCCTACGAGCAGTACTTC.

The chain is built from TRBV7-3 and TRBJ1-2; D uncertain. Germline values: CDR1 SGHTA, CDR2 FQGTGA. This CDR3 contains 15 residues. The V end was cut by 3 bases, the J end by 4 bases, with 15 bases between. In DNA form, the CDR3 reads TGTGCCAGCAGCTTTAGACAATCCCAGGTCTATGGCTACACCTTC. This sequence encodes CASSFRQSQVYGYTF.

Points on this clonotype: The junction shows a germline mismatch at one end, possibly a read error. J is TRBJ1-2 and V is TRBV29-1; perhaps TRBD1 as D (6 bases). Germline CDR1 reads SQVTM; CDR2 reads ANQGSEA. This CDR3 has 12 residues. In nucleotides, the CDR3 is TGCAGCGTCGAAGGGACAAAATATGGCTACACCTTC. This translates into CSVEGTKYGYTF.

The chain uses TRBV6-2 or TRBV6-3 and TRBJ2-7; no definite D call. V was shortened by 6 bases and J by 7 bases, with 16 bases between the two germline ends. Germline CDR1 and CDR2: MNHEY and SVGEGT. There are 13 residues in the CDR3. The CDR3 DNA sequence: TGTGCCAGCAGCCGATACGCGCCGTTGGAGCAGTACTTC. Translated, it gives CASSRYAPLEQYF.

This clonotype has ten or more counts. This chain connects TRBV6-2 or TRBV6-3 to TRBJ2-7, with 11 bases aligning to TRBD2. V gave up 3 bases and J gave up 4 bases; unmatched junction bases: 5. Germline lookup yields CDR1 MNHEY and CDR2 SVGEGT. The CDR3 sequence is 15 residues long. The CDR3: CASSYDGTSGYEQYF. DNA for the CDR3: TGTGCCAGCAGTTATGACGGGACTAGCGGTTACGAGCAGTACTTC.

J is TRBJ1-3 and V is TRBV28, with D hard to call. The CDR3 is made up of 14 amino acids. Germline values: CDR1 MDHEN, CDR2 SYDVKM. The V end lost 6 bases, the J end lost 0 bases, and 9 bases lay between the germline ends. This CDR3 is CASRAHSSGNTIYF. The CDR3 coding sequence is TGTGCCAGCAGGGCCCACAGCTCTGGAAACACCATATATTTT. Combining the CDR3 with reference TRBV28 and TRBJ1-3 gives the whole variable domain DVKVTQSSRYLVKRTGEKVFLECVQDMDHENMFWYRQDPGLGLRLIYFSYDVKMKEKGDIPEGYSVSREKKERFSLILESASTNQTSMYLCASRAHSSGNTIYFGEGSWLTVV.